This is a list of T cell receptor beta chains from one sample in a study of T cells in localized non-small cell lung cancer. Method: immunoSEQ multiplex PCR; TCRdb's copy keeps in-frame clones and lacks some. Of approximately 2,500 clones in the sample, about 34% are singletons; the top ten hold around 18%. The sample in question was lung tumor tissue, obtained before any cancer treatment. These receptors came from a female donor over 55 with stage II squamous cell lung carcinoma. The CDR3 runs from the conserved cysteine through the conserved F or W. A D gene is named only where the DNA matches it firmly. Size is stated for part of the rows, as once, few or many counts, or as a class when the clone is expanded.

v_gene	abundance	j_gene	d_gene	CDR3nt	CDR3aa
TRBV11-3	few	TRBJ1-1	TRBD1	TGTGCCAGCAGCTGGGGGGACAGACCGAACACTGAAGCTTTCTTT	CASSWGDRPNTEAFF
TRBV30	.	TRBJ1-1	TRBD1	TGTGCCTGGAAGCCGGACAGGGCCGGCGGTGAAGCTTTCTTT	CAWKPDRAGGEAFF
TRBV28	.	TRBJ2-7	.	TGTGCCAGCAGTTTGTCCCCAGGCAGGTCTGACTACGAGCAGTACTTC	CASSLSPGRSDYEQYF
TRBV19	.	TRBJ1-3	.	TGTGCCAGTACCCGGGACGGGTCCTCTGGAAACACCATATATTTT	CASTRDGSSGNTIYF
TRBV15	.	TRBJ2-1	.	TGTGCCACCAGCAGAGATCGGCGGAACCACAATGAGCAGTTCTTC	CATSRDRRNHNEQFF
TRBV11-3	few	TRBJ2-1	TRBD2	TGTGCCAGCAGCCTGATAGCGGGGGGGTACAATGAGCAGTTCTTC	CASSLIAGGYNEQFF
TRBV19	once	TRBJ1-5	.	TGTGCCAGTAGTATAGCCGGGAAGCAGCCCCAGCATTTT	CASSIAGKQPQHF
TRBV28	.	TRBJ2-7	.	TGTGCCACCCTCTTAAGGGGGGGCAAGCAGTACTTC	CATLLRGGKQYF
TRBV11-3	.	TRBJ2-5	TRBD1	TGTGCCAGCAGCCCGGGCCGGATAGGACAGGGTTCATCGGAGACCCAGTACTTC	CASSPGRIGQGSSETQYF
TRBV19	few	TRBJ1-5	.	TGTGCCAGTAGTGCCGCCGGGTATCAGCCCCAGCATTTT	CASSAAGYQPQHF
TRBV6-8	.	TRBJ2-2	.	TGTGCCAGCAGCCGCAAAGGGGTCGGATCGAACACCGGGGAGCTGTTTTTT	CASSRKGVGSNTGELFF
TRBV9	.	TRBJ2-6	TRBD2	TGTGCCAGCAGTCAAAACGCAAAGCGGGAGAGTGGGGCCAACGTCCTGACTTTC	CASSQNAKRESGANVLTF
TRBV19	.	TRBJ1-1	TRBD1	TGTGCCTGCTCCCGGGACAGGGGGGACACTGAAGCTTTCTTT	CACSRDRGDTEAFF
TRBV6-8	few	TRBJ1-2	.	TGTGCCATCAGTGCCTCAGGGCTGGACTATGGCTACACCTTC	CAISASGLDYGYTF
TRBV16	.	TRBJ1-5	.	TGTGCCAGCAGCCGGAGGACAGCCGCTTTTAGCAATCAGCCCCAGCATTTT	CASSRRTAAFSNQPQHF
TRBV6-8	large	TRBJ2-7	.	TGTGCCAGCAGTTACTCGAAACTAACCTACGAGCAGTACTTC	CASSYSKLTYEQYF
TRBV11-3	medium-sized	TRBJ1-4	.	TGTGCCAGCGGCACGGGGTTGGGAGGGAGCGAAAAACTGTTTTTT	CASGTGLGGSEKLFF
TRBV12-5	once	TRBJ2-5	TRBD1	TGTGCTAGTGGTTTGGAGACAGGGTACCAAGAGACCCAGTACTTC	CASGLETGYQETQYF
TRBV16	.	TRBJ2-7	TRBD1	TGTGCCAGCAGCCCGGACAGGGGATACGAGCAGTACTTC	CASSPDRGYEQYF
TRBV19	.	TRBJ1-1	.	TGTGCCAGTAGTCGGGGGCAGGGCACTGAAGCTTTCTTT	CASSRGQGTEAFF
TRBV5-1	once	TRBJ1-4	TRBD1	TGCGCCAGCAGCCCAGGGGACAGGGAGGGTGAAAAACTGTTTTTT	CASSPGDREGEKLFF
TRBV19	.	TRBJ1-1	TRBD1	TGTGCCAGTAGTATACCCCCGGGACAGGGGCCGAACACTGAAGCTTTCTTT	CASSIPPGQGPNTEAFF
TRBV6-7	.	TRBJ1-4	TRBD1	TGTGCCAGCAGAGGACAGGGGTGGGATGAAAAACTGTTTTTT	CASRGQGWDEKLFF
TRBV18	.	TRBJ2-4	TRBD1	TGTGCCAGCTCAGCTCTCGGGACAGCTCTAGCCAAAAACATTCAGTACTTC	CASSALGTALAKNIQYF
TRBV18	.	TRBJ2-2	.	TGTGCCAGCTCGCTTAGCACCGGGGAGCTGTTTTTT	CASSLSTGELFF
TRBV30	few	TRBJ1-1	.	TGTGCCTGGAGCCACACAGTGAACACTGAAGCTTTCTTT	CAWSHTVNTEAFF
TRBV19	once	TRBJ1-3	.	TGTGCCAGTAGTACGACACCCCGAGGGTCTGGAAACACCATATATTTT	CASSTTPRGSGNTIYF
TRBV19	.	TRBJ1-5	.	TGTGCCAGTAGTCCCGTTGGTTGGGAGCCCCAGCATTTT	CASSPVGWEPQHF
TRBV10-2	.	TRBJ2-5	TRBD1	TGCGCCAGCAGTGAGCCTGGGACAGGCCCGGTGACCCAGTACTTC	CASSEPGTGPVTQYF
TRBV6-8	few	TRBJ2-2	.	TGTGCCAGCAGCCACCTTAACACCGGGGAGCTGTTTTTT	CASSHLNTGELFF
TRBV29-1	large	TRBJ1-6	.	TGCAGCGCCCAGACTCAGGGGAATTCACCCCTCCACTTT	CSAQTQGNSPLHF
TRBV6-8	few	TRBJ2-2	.	TGTGCCAGCAGTTGGGCAGGGAACACCGGGGAGCTGTTTTTT	CASSWAGNTGELFF
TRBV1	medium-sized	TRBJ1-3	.	TGCGCCAGCAGCCATGCCCCAGGGACTGGAAACACCATATATTTT	CASSHAPGTGNTIYF
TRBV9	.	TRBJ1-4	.	TGTGCCAGCAGCCTGAGTAACCCAACTAATGAAAAACTGTTTTTT	CASSLSNPTNEKLFF
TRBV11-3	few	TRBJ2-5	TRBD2	TGTGCCAGCAGCTCACTGGGACTAGCGGGGCTAGAGACCCAGTACTTC	CASSSLGLAGLETQYF
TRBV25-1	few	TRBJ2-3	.	TGTGCCAGCAGGGGCTCGTGGGGGGCGCCGAGCACAGATACGCAGTATTTT	CASRGSWGAPSTDTQYF
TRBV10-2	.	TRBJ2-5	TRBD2	TGCGCCAGCAGTGAGATTGGCGGGGGGGCCAGGGAGACCCAGTACTTC	CASSEIGGGARETQYF
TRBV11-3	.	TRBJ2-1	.	TGTGCCAGCAGCTCCAGCGTTCTATCCTACAATGAGCAGTTCTTC	CASSSSVLSYNEQFF
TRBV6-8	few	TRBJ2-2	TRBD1	TGTGCCAGCGTTCCGGGACAGCCGAACACCGGGGAGCTGTTTTTT	CASVPGQPNTGELFF
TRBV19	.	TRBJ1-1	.	TGTGCCAGTAGTATAGGGAAACAGGGAAGAACTGAAGCTTTCTTT	CASSIGKQGRTEAFF
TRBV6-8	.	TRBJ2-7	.	TGTGCCAGCAGTTTAAAGCCAGGGGGGTACGAGCAGTACTTC	CASSLKPGGYEQYF
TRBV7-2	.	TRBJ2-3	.	TGTGCCAGCAGCGTACAGGTATTAGATACGCAGTATTTT	CASSVQVLDTQYF
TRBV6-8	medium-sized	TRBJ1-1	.	TGTGCCAGCAGTTACTCCTTCATCTCTTCCGGTAACACTGAAGCTTTCTTT	CASSYSFISSGNTEAFF
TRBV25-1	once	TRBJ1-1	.	TGTGCCAGCAGTGAAGGGAACCGGGAAGCTTTCTTT	CASSEGNREAFF
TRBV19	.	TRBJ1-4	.	TGTGCCAGTAGTGATCGGGGCCCAACTAATGAAAAACTGTTTTTT	CASSDRGPTNEKLFF
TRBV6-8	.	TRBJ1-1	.	TGTGCCAGCAGTCAACACGATAACACTGAAGCTTTCTTT	CASSQHDNTEAFF
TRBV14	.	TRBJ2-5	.	TGTGCCAGCAGCCAAAAGGTTCCGGGGATTGGGAAAGAGACCCAGTACTTC	CASSQKVPGIGKETQYF
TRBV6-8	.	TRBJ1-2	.	TGTGCCAGCAGCCCGGAGGGAACCGGCGGCTACACCTTC	CASSPEGTGGYTF
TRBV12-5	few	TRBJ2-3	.	TGTGCCAGCACCCGAACGTTGGGGGGTCAGATCCAAGATACGCAGTATTTT	CASTRTLGGQIQDTQYF
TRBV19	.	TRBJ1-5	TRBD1	TGTGCCAGTAGTAAAGGACAGGGGCGACATCAGCCCCAGCATTTT	CASSKGQGRHQPQHF
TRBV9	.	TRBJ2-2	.	TGTGCCAGCAGCGTAGGAGGGGACACCGGGGAGCTGTTTTTT	CASSVGGDTGELFF
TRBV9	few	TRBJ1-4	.	TGTGCCAGCAGCCCTAGGACAGATAATGAAAAACTGTTTTTT	CASSPRTDNEKLFF
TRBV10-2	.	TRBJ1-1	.	TGCGCCAGCAGTGAGGTGGGGGGAAGAGGTGAAGCTTTCTTT	CASSEVGGRGEAFF
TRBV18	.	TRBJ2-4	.	TGTGCCAGCTCCTTTTTGGAGGGCACAAAAAACATTCAGTACTTC	CASSFLEGTKNIQYF
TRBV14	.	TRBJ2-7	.	TGTGCCAGCAGCCAAAACTACGAGCAGTACTTC	CASSQNYEQYF
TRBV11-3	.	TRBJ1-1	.	TGTGCCAGCAGCTGGGGGCCCCTGAACACTGAAGCTTTCTTT	CASSWGPLNTEAFF
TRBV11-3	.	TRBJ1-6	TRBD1	TGTGCCAGCAGCTTAGGACAGGGGAATTCACCCCTCCACTTT	CASSLGQGNSPLHF
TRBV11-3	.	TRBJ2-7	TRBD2	TGTGCCAGCAGCTTGCGGGAGGGTACCTACGAGCAGTACTTC	CASSLREGTYEQYF
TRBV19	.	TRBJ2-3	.	TGTGCCAGTAGTTGGGGCAGGGCTTTTACAGATACGCAGTATTTT	CASSWGRAFTDTQYF
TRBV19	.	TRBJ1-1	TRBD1	TGTGCCAGTAGTCTACCGGGACAGGGTCGGACTGAAGCTTTCTTT	CASSLPGQGRTEAFF